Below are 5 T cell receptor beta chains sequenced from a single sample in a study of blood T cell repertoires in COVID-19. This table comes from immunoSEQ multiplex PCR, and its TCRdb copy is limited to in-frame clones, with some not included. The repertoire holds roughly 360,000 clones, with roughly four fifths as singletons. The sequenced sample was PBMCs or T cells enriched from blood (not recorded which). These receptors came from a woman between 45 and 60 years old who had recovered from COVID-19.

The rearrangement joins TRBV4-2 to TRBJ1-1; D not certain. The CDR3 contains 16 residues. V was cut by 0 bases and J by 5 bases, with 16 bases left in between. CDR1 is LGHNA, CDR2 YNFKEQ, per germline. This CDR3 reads CASSQDEGGVGTEAFF. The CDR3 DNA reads TGTGCCAGCAGCCAAGATGAAGGCGGGGTCGGAACTGAAGCTTTCTTT.

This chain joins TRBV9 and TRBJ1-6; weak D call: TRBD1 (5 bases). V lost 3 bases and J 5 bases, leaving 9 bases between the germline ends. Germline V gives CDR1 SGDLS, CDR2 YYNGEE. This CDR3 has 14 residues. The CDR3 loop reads CASSAGTNNSPLHF. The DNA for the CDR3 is TGTGCCAGCAGCGCCGGGACTAATAATTCACCCCTCCACTTT.

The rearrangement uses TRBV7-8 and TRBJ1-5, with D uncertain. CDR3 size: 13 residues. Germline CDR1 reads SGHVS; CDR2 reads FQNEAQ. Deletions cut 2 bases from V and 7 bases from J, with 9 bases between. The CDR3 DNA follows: TGTGCCAGCAGCTTAATTTTGAGGCAGCCCCAGCATTTT. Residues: CASSLILRQPQHF.

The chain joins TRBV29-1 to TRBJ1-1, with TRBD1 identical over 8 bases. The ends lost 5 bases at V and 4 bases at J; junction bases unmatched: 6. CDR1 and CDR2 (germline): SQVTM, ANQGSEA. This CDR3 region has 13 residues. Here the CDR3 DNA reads TGCAGCGTTATGGACAGGGCCGGCACTGAAGCTTTCTTT. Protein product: CSVMDRAGTEAFF.

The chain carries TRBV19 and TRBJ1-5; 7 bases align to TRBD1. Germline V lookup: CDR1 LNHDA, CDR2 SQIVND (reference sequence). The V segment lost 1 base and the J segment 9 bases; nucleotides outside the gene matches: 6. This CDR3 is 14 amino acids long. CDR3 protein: CASSIGQGPWPQHF. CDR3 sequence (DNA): TGTGCCAGTAGTATAGGACAGGGACCATGGCCCCAGCATTTT.